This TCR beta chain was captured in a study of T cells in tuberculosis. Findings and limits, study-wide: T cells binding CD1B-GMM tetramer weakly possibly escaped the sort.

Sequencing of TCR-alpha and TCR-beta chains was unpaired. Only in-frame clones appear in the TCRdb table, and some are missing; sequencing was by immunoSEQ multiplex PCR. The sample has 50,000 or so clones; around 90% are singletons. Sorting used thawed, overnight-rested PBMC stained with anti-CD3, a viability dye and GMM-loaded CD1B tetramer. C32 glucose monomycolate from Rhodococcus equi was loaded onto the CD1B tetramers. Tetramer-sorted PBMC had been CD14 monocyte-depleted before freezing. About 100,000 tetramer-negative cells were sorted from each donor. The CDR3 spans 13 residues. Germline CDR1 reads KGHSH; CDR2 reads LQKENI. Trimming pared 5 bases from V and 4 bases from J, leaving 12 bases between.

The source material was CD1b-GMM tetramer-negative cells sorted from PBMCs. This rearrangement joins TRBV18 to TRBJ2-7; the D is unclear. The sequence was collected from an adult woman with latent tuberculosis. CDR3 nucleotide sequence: TGTGCCAGCTCAAGAGAATTGATTTACGAGCAGTACTTC. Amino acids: CASSRELIYEQYF.